This T cell receptor (beta chain) was observed in a study of cytomegalovirus exposure and HLA in healthy donors. Study-level findings and limits: Whilst most TCR sequences proved rare, a subset of public TCRs occurred across many donors. Associated with cytomegalovirus, according to the listing, were some 180 TCR beta chains.

Germline V gene data show CDR1 as SNHLY and CDR2 as FYNNEI. The CDR3 totals 15 residues. The J segment lost 3 bases and the V segment lost 6 bases, leaving 4 bases of the junction unmatched. TCRdb's table, derived via immunoSEQ multiplex PCR, lists solely in-frame clones and lacks some. The repertoire consists of 220,000 or so clones, with 90% to 95% occurring once and the leading ten covering 1% to 1.2%. The donors were members of the roughly 120-subject validation cohort (separate from the approximately 670-subject first cohort). Only a few counts were recorded for this clone. Antigen specificity is unknown.

The sequence was obtained from a woman aged 18-35 years in good health and CMV-seronegative. Sequenced sample: PBMCs. The V call is TRBV2, the J call TRBJ2-6, with 8 bases fitting TRBD1. The CDR3 region has the DNA TGTGCCAGCAGCCAGGGGGCCCTTGGGGCCAACGTCCTGACTTTC. Translating gives CASSQGALGANVLTF.